This T cell receptor (beta chain) was recorded in a study of blood T cell repertoires in COVID-19. This CDR3 has 15 residues. Trimming cost V 11 bases and J 7 bases; bases outside gene matches: 18. CDR1 and CDR2 from the germline V gene are ENHRY and SYGVKD. Some clones are missing from TCRdb's copy, which holds only in-frame ones; the method was immunoSEQ multiplex PCR. The profile covers fewer than 85,000 clones, with around 85% appearing a single time and over 4.5% taken by the ten largest. The chain employs TRBV10-3 and TRBJ2-7, with 9 bases that match TRBD2. The source of this sequence is a man older than 75 with acute or convalescent COVID-19. The sequencing input was peripheral blood. The CDR3 loop reads CAAETGTSRGREQYF. CDR3 bases: TGTGCCGCAGAAACCGGGACTAGCAGAGGTCGAGAGCAGTACTTC.